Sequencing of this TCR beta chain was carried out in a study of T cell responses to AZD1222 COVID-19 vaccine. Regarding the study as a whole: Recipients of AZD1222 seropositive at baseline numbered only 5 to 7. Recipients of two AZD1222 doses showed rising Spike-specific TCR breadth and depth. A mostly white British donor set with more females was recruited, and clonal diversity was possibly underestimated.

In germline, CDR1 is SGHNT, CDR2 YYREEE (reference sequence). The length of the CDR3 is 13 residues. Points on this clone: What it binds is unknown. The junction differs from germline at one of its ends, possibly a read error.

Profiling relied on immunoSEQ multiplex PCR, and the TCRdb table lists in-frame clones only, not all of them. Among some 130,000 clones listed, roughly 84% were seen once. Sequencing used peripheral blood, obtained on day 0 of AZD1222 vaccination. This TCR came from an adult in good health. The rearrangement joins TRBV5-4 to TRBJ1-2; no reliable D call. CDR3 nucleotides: TGTGCCAGCAGCTTTTCCGGGAACCCTGCTGATTACTTC. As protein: CASSFSGNPADYF.